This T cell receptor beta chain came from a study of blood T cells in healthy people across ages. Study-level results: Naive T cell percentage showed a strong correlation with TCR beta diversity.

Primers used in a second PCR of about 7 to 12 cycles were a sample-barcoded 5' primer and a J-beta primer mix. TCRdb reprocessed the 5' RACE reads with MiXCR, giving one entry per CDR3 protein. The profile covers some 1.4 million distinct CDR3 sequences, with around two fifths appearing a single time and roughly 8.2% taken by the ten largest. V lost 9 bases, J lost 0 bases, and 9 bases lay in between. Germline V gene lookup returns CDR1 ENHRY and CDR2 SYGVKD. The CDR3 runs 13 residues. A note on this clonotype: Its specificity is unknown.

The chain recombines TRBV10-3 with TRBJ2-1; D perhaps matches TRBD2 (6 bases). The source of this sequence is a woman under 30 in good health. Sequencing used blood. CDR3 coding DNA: TGTGCCATTCTAGCGACCTCCTACAATGAGCAGTTCTTC. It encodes CAILATSYNEQFF.